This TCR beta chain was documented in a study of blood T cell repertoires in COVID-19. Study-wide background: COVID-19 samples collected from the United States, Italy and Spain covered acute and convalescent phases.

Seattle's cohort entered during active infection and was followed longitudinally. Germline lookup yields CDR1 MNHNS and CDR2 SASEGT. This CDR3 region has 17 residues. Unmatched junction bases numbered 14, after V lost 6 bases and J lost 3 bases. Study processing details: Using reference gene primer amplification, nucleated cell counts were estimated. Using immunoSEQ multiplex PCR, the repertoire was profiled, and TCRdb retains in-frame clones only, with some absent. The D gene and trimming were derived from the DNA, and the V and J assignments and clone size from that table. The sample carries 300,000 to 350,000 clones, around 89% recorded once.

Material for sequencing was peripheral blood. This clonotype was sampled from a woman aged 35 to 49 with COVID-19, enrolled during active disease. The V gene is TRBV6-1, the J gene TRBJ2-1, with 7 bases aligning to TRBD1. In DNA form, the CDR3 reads TGTGCCAGCAGCGAAACCTTAACAGGGGCGAACTACAATGAGCAGTTCTTC. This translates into CASSETLTGANYNEQFF.